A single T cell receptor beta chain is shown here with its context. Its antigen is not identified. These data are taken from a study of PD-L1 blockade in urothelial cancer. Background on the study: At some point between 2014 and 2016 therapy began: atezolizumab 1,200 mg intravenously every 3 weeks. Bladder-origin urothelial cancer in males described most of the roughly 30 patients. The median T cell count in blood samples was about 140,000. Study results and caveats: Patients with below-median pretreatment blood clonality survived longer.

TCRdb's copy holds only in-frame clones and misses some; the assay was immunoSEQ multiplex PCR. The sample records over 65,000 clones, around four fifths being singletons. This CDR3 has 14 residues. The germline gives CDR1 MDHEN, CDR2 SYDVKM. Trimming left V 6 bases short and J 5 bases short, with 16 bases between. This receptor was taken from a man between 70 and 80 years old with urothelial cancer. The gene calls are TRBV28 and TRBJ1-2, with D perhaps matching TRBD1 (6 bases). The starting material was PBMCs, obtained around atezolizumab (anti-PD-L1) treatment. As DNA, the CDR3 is TGTGCCAGCAGCCTCACAGGGTCTGGTTATGGCTACACCTTC. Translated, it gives CASSLTGSGYGYTF.